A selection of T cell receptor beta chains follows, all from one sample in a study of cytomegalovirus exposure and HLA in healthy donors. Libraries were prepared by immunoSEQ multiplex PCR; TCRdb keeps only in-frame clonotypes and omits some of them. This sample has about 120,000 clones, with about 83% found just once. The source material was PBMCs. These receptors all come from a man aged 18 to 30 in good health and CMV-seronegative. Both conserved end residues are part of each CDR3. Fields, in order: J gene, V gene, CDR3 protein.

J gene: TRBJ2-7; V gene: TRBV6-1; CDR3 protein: CASSEVGQVYEQYF
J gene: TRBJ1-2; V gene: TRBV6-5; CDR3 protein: CASSYSPGRSGYGYTF
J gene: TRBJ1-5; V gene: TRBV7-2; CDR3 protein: CASSLGSGVQPQHF
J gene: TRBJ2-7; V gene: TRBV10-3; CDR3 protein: CAISESLAGEQYF
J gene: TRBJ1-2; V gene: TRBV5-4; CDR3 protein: CASSLVLQSDGYTF
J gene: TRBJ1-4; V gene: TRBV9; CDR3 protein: CASSVADSAGEKLFF
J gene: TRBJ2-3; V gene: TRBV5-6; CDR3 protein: CASSQRQRVLHF
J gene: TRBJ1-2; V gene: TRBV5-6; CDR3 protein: CASSLAREDYGYTF
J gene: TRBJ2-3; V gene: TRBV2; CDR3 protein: CASRRLAGEWDTQYF
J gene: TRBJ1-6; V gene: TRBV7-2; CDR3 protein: CASSLVLGQGNYNSPLHF
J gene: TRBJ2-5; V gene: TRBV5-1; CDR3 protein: CASSLEGTGNQETQYF
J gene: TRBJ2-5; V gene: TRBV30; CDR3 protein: CAASSGQYQETQYF
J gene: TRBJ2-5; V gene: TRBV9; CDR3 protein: CASSVGGLKETQYF
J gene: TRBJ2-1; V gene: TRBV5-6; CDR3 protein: CASSLGGVGYNEQFF
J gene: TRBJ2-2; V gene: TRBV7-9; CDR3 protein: CASSATKQGELFF
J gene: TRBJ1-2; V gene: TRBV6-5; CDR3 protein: CASSSGQGNYGYTF
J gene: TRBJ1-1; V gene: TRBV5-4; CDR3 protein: CASSLAEEGGAEAFF
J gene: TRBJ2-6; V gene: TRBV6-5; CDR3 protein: CATLRSSGANVLTF
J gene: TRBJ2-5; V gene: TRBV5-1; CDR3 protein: CASSLVLGERGTQYF
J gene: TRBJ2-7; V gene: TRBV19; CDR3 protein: CASSIGQGVSEQYF
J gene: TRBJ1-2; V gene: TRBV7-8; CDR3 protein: CASSLGGANYGYTF
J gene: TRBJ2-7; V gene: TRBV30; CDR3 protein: CAWSAGASGRGYEQYF
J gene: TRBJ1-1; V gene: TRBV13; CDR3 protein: CASSPGTGVTEAFF
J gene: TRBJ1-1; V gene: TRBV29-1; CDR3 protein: CSGTGGRTEAFF
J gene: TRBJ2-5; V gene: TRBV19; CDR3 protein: CASSKTSGTKETQYF
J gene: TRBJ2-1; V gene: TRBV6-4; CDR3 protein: CASSVSGRAVNEQFF
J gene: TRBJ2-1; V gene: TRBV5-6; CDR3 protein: CASSFLAGHNEQFF
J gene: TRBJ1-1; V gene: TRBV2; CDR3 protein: CASSERRGAFF
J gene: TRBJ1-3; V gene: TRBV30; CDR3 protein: CACRRDSSGNTIYF
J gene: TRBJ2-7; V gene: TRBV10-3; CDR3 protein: CAISETVLEQYF
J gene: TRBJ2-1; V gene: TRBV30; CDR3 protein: CAWSIGTSGNNEQFF
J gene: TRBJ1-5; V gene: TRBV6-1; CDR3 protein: CASSEEQDAWRPQHF
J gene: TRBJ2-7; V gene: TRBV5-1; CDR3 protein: CASSLGLAGIEQYF
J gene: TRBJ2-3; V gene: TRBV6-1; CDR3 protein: CASSISSSGDTQYF
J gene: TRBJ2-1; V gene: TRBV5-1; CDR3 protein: CASSHGAREQFF
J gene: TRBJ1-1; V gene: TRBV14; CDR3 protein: CASSRRTGRDTEAFF
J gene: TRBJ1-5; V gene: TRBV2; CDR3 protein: CASRLSGQGGQPQHF
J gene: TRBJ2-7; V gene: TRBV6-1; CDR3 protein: CASSEAAENIYEQYF
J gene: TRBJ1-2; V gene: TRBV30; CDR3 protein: CAWGHETGQTYGYTF
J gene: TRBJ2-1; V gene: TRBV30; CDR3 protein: CAWSHTSGRGYEQFF
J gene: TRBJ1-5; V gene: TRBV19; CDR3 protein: CASSLRGSNQPQHF
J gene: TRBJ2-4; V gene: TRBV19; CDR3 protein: CASRGAESLAKNIQYF
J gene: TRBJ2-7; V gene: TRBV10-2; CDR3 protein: CASSEPDRDGEQYF